Here is one T cell receptor (beta chain) with its context. The antigen is unknown. This sample is drawn from a study of T-cell memory formation after mild COVID-19. The wider study: Largely donor-specific sequence clusters came from a couple of donors. Study-level points and caveats: The study found balanced CD4/CD8 in clones contracting day 15 to 85 and a CD4+ lean in later expanders. Confirmation was lacking for SARS-CoV-2 specificity of second-wave clones that peaked on day 37. Pre-infection memory carried some responding clones, suggesting that cross-reactive memory joined.

Germline lookup yields CDR1 SGHVS and CDR2 FQNEAQ. The CDR3 has 15 amino acids. The V gene end was trimmed by 0 bases and the J gene end by 3 bases; junction bases not matched to a gene: 1. Each CDR3 protein gets one entry after TCRdb re-called the 5' RACE reads with MiXCR. Of 350,000 to 450,000 distinct CDR3 sequences listed, 28% are singletons. The chain links TRBV7-8 to TRBJ2-1, with TRBD2 identical over 8 bases. This sequence originates from an adult woman who had mild COVID-19 (a few samples of this study predate the infection). Cell type and time point are not known. The sample taken for sequencing was PBMCs or a T cell subset sorted from them (not recorded which). DNA of the CDR3: TGTGCCAGCAGCTTAGCACTAGCGGTCTACAATGAGCAGTTCTTC. It encodes CASSLALAVYNEQFF.